This T cell receptor (beta chain) was identified in a study of technical replicates of blood from several donors. The assay was immunoSEQ multiplex PCR, and TCRdb's table has in-frame clones only and misses some. The sample has 85,000 to 100,000 clones, more than 90% seen once; the top ten hold roughly 0.2%. V shed 2 bases, J shed 6 bases, and the junction held 8 bases outside the gene matches. The CDR3 covers 15 residues. Looked up from germline, CDR1 is SGHDT and CDR2 is YYEEEE. This sequence originates from a human donor in good health. The chain is built from TRBV5-6 and TRBJ2-3; 8 nucleotides align to TRBD2. Input material: T cells isolated from PBMCs. Here the CDR3 reads CASSFLGRAMDTQYF. The CDR3, as DNA: TGTGCCAGCAGCTTTCTCGGGAGGGCCATGGATACGCAGTATTTT. Complete variable domain (other parts from reference TRBV5-6 and TRBJ2-3): DAGVTQSPTHLIKTRGQQVTLRCSPKSGHDTVSWYQQALGQGPQFIFQYYEEEERQRGNFPDRFSGHQFPNYSSELNVNALLLGDSALYLCASSFLGRAMDTQYFGPGTRLTVL.